Following are 27 T cell receptor beta chains from one sample sequenced in a study of T-cell reconstitution after alpha-beta-depleted transplantation in children. It was with unique molecular identifiers that the TCRbeta library was prepared. TCRdb itself ran the PCR reads through MiXCR, one entry per CDR3 protein. The sample comprises some 80,000 distinct CDR3 sequences, around 18% of which are singletons, and approximately 51% rests with the top ten. Material: PBMCs, mostly from graft donor cells, obtained 360 days after TCRalphabeta/CD19-depleted stem cell transplant. Source of these receptors: a male patient between 2 and 15 years old who had a stem cell transplant for acute lymphoblastic leukemia, so the T cells may come from the graft donor.

The CDR3 DNA is TGCGCCAGCAGCCACGCCCTCCGGCCCGAACCCTTCACAGATACGCAGTATTTT. It yields the protein CASSHALRPEPFTDTQYF. The J gene is TRBJ2-3, the V gene TRBV4-1; no firm D call. This CDR3 spans 18 amino acids. Germline lookup yields CDR1 MGHRA and CDR2 YSYEKL. V lost 3 bases to trimming and J lost 2 bases, with 21 bases between them.

V gene TRBV6-1 combines with J gene TRBJ2-5, with 11 bases matching TRBD2. Looked up from germline, CDR1 is MNHNS and CDR2 is SASEGT. Trimming took 8 bases from V and 3 from J; bases not matched to a gene: 2. This CDR3 contains 13 residues. The CDR3 DNA reads as TGTGCCAGCGGGGGACTAGCGGAAGAGACCCAGTACTTC. Amino acids: CASGGLAEETQYF.

The chain couples TRBV12-3 or TRBV12-4 to TRBJ2-1; D gene uncertain. The CDR3 totals 12 residues. V was pared by 6 bases and J by 6 bases, with 9 bases between. DNA of the CDR3: TGTGCCAGCAGGAGAAGGGTCAATGAGCAGTTCTTC. Protein product: CASRRRVNEQFF.

This clonotype was observed a handful of times. CDR3 protein: CSARGLTASGELFF. The CDR3 DNA follows: TGCAGTGCTAGAGGCCTTACAGCGTCCGGGGAGCTGTTTTTT. This chain links TRBV20-1 with TRBJ2-2; D unresolved. In germline, CDR1 is DFQATT, CDR2 SNEGSKA (reference sequence). Trimming took off 1 base at V and 6 bases at J, with 12 bases between the two ends. This CDR3 is 14 amino acids long.

This chain joins TRBV4-1 and TRBJ2-4; weak D call: TRBD2 (5 bases). Between the trimmed V and J ends, which lost 1 base and 0 bases, there was a span of 13 bases. The germline CDR1 and CDR2 sequences are MGHRA and YSYEKL. This CDR3 spans 17 amino acids. The CDR3 nucleotides are TGCGCCAGCAGCCAAGGCCTTCTAGGACTAGCCAAAAACATTCAGTACTTC. Encoded protein: CASSQGLLGLAKNIQYF.

Only a few counts were recorded for this clonotype. The J gene is TRBJ2-5, the V gene TRBV29-1; D is perhaps TRBD1 or TRBD2 (5 bases each). V was shortened by 4 bases and J by 7 bases, with 16 bases between the two germline ends. Germline values: CDR1 SQVTM, CDR2 ANQGSEA. This CDR3 is 13 amino acids long. The CDR3 DNA is TGCAGCGTTGGGTCCAGGGTCGAGGGGACCCAGTACTTC. Translation: CSVGSRVEGTQYF.

This sequence joins TRBV20-1 and TRBJ2-5; perhaps TRBD1 as D (6 bases). Germline assignment: CDR1 DFQATT and CDR2 SNEGSKA (reference sequence). V lost 1 base to trimming and J lost 1 base, with 10 bases between them. The CDR3 extends over 14 amino acids. The CDR3 spells CSARAPTGQETQYF. The CDR3 DNA reads as TGCAGTGCTAGAGCCCCGACAGGCCAAGAGACCCAGTACTTC.

The rearrangement links TRBV2 to TRBJ2-7, with unresolved D. In germline, CDR1 is SNHLY, CDR2 FYNNEI. The V end lost 5 bases, the J end lost 1 base, and 12 bases lay between the germline ends. This CDR3 spans 14 amino acids. The DNA of the CDR3 is TGTGCCAGCAGTCCTCACGCGCGATCCTACGAGCAGTACTTC. It yields the protein CASSPHARSYEQYF.

This clonotype was counted only a few times. Here the CDR3 DNA reads TGTGCCAGCAGTTTAGCGGGAGGGCCGGTGCGAGCGAGAGATCAGTACTTC. Translated: CASSLAGGPVRARDQYF. V gene TRBV6-5 combines with J gene TRBJ2-4, with 11 bases fitting TRBD2. The junction had 17 bases not matched to a gene; V was cut back by 4 bases and J by 12 bases. This CDR3 has 17 amino acids. Germline CDR1 is MNHEY and CDR2 is SVGAGI.

This clonotype was counted ten times or more. The chain links TRBV12-3 or TRBV12-4 to TRBJ1-1, with 7 bases fitting TRBD1. This CDR3 comprises 15 residues. V lost 5 bases and J lost 2; bases outside the gene matches: 8. CDR3 DNA sequence: TGTGCCAGCAGTATTCGACAGGGACGAAACACTGAAGCTTTCTTT. Its protein is CASSIRQGRNTEAFF.

The sample holds a few counts of this clonotype. The CDR3 loop is CASREQGNTGELFF. The CDR3, as DNA: TGTGCCAGCAGGGAACAGGGGAACACCGGGGAGCTGTTTTTT. This chain joins TRBV7-9 and TRBJ2-2; a possible D gene is TRBD1 (6 bases). Trimming removed 6 bases from V and 1 base from J, with 9 bases in between. Germline CDR1 is SEHNR and CDR2 is FQNEAQ (reference sequence). The CDR3 runs 14 residues. Full variable domain (rest looked up from reference TRBV7-9 and TRBJ2-2): DTGVSQNPRHKITKRGQNVTFRCDPISEHNRLYWYRQTLGQGPEFLTYFQNEAQLEKSRLLSDRFSAERPKGSFSTLEIQRTEQGDSAMYLCASREQGNTGELFFGEGSRLTVL.

This clonotype was seen only a few times. The chain recombines TRBV18 with TRBJ2-3; no reliable D call. V was clipped by 2 bases and J by 2 bases, with 17 bases between them. Germline CDR1 is KGHSH and CDR2 is LQKENI. The CDR3 covers 17 residues. CDR3 nucleotide sequence: TGTGCCAGCTCACCAGCAGTCCCGTCTTCGGTCACAGATACGCAGTATTTT. Translating gives CASSPAVPSSVTDTQYF.

This chain uses TRBV11-2 with TRBJ2-5; 7 nucleotides align to TRBD2. The CDR3 length is 13 residues. Germline CDR1 SGHAT, CDR2 FQNNGV. V trimming: 7 bases; J trimming: 5 bases; junction bases outside the gene matches: 7. The CDR3: CASTRESRETQYF. CDR3 in DNA: TGTGCCAGCACGCGGGAGAGCCGGGAGACCCAGTACTTC.

This clonotype was detected ten times or more. J is TRBJ1-1 and V is TRBV4-1; TRBD1 agrees at 7 bases. This CDR3 is built from 17 residues. Germline V gene sequence: CDR1 MGHRA, CDR2 YSYEKL. The J segment lost 4 bases and the V segment lost 3 bases, leaving 14 bases of the junction unmatched. CDR3 nucleotide sequence: TGCGCCAGCAGCCATGCCAATCAGGCGTGGACAGGCACTGAAGCTTTCTTT. It yields the protein CASSHANQAWTGTEAFF.

This sequence joins TRBV20-1 and TRBJ2-5, with D tentatively TRBD1 or TRBD2 (6 bases each). Germline-derived CDR1 and CDR2 are DFQATT and SNEGSKA (reference sequence). V was clipped by 6 bases and J by 4 bases, with 18 bases between them. The CDR3 contains 14 residues. The CDR3 bases are TGCAGTGCCACGCTAGGGGGGAGGAGAGAGACCCAGTACTTC. Amino acid sequence: CSATLGGRRETQYF.

For the CDR3, the DNA is TGTGCCAGCAGTTTATATGGACAGAGTAATTCACCCCTCCACTTT. The encoded protein is CASSLYGQSNSPLHF. The V and J genes are TRBV12-3 or TRBV12-4 and TRBJ1-6; a weak D match, TRBD1 (6 bases). V was clipped by 2 bases and J by 6 bases, with 11 bases between them. The CDR3 covers 15 residues.

This clonotype came up a few times. This chain uses TRBV6-4 with TRBJ2-1; TRBD2 aligns across 10 bases. Germline CDR1 reads MRHNA; CDR2 reads SNTAGT. CDR3 length: 16 residues. V gave up 4 bases and J gave up 9 bases; unmatched junction bases: 12. The CDR3, as DNA: TGTGCCAGCAGTGCCTCGACTAGCGGGTTTACAAGTGAGCAGTTCTTC. Its protein product is CASSASTSGFTSEQFF.

The chain carries TRBV11-2 and TRBJ2-2; D uncertain. Trimming shortened V by 3 bases and J by 5 bases, and 7 bases separated the two germline ends. This CDR3 has 13 amino acids. Per germline, CDR1 SGHAT and CDR2 FQNNGV. CDR3 protein: CASSFSVTGELFF. Here the CDR3 DNA reads TGTGCCAGCAGCTTTTCGGTAACCGGGGAGCTGTTTTTT.

The CDR3 coding sequence is TGTGCCAGCAGTTCCGGGACTAGCGGGCCCAATGAGCAGTTCTTC. This gives the protein CASSSGTSGPNEQFF. V usage is TRBV12-3 or TRBV12-4 and J usage is TRBJ2-1, with 12 bases fitting TRBD2. This CDR3 has 15 amino acids. V was pared by 4 bases and J by 6 bases, with 4 bases of the junction left unmatched.

This clonotype was seen at least ten times. This chain uses TRBV19 with TRBJ2-5, with D possibly being TRBD2 (6 bases). Germline values: CDR1 LNHDA, CDR2 SQIVND (reference sequence). This CDR3 is 12 amino acids long. Deletions cut 4 bases from V and 7 bases from J, with 10 bases between. CDR3 region: CASSSGTATQYF. CDR3 sequence (DNA): TGTGCCAGTAGTAGCGGGACGGCGACCCAGTACTTC.

The table lists this clonotype with a few counts. The chain combines TRBV12-3 or TRBV12-4 with TRBJ2-5; either TRBD1 or TRBD2 may supply D (6 bases each). V dropped 0 bases and J dropped 1 base, with 12 bases sitting between them. CDR3 length equals 16 residues. CDR3 bases: TGTGCCAGCAGTTTAGCGGCCCGGGGGCCCCAAGAGACCCAGTACTTC. Translating gives CASSLAARGPQETQYF.

The J gene is TRBJ2-2, the V gene TRBV4-1; maybe TRBD2 (6 bases). The length of the CDR3 is 17 residues. Germline V gene data show CDR1 as MGHRA and CDR2 as YSYEKL. V was trimmed by 5 bases and J by 4 bases, leaving 20 bases between them. The CDR3 loop is CASSKRDLILGTGELFF. CDR3 bases: TGCGCCAGCAGCAAACGGGACTTAATATTAGGCACCGGGGAGCTGTTTTTT.

This sequence joins TRBV24-1 and TRBJ2-3; 11 bases fit TRBD2. CDR1 and CDR2 (germline): KGHDR, SFDVKD. The CDR3 runs 17 residues. J lost 5 bases, V lost 4 bases, and 10 bases had no gene match. CDR3 amino acids: CATSDLLGTSGRDTQYF. DNA for the CDR3: TGTGCCACCAGTGACCTCCTCGGGACTAGCGGACGAGATACGCAGTATTTT.

For this clonotype: Its ends do not fully match the called genes, so a read error is possible. The V call is TRBV12-3 or TRBV12-4, the J call TRBJ2-7; 8 bases agree with TRBD1. The CDR3 covers 14 residues. The CDR3 sequence: CASSLGTGTYEPYF. CDR3 DNA sequence: TGTGCCAGCAGTTTAGGGACAGGGACCTACGAGCCGTACTTC.

This chain uses TRBV20-1 with TRBJ2-4, with unresolved D. There are 14 residues in the CDR3. The V and J ends lost 0 bases and 0 bases respectively, with 6 bases between them. In germline, CDR1 is DFQATT, CDR2 SNEGSKA (reference sequence). In DNA, the CDR3 is TGCAGTGCTAGAGATCAAGTAGCCAAAAACATTCAGTACTTC. Translating gives CSARDQVAKNIQYF.

J is TRBJ2-7 and V is TRBV5-1, with 9 positions matching TRBD2. Germline loops: CDR1 SGHRS, CDR2 YFSETQ. J was trimmed by 6 bases and V by 0 bases; bases with no gene match: 4. The CDR3 has 14 amino acids. In DNA, the CDR3 is TGCGCCAGCAGCTTGGTTGCGGGAGGGCCCGAGCAGTACTTC. It encodes CASSLVAGGPEQYF.

This clonotype has just a few counts. The rearrangement joins TRBV20-1 to TRBJ2-7; D uncertain. Trimming took off 1 base at V and 3 bases at J, with 10 bases between the two ends. There are 13 residues in the CDR3. Germline V CDR1 and CDR2: DFQATT, SNEGSKA (reference sequence). CDR3 nucleotides: TGCAGTGCTAGAGGACTGAATCTCTACGAGCAGTACTTC. Its protein is CSARGLNLYEQYF.